This TCR beta chain was sequenced for a study of T cells in Graves' hyperthyroidism and ophthalmopathy. Newly diagnosed hyperthyroidism, duration under 2 months, in patients aged 18 to 65. Criteria for exclusion of patients were uncontrolled infection, other autoimmune disease, pregnancy or lactation. The PBMCs had their origin in 8.5 to 10 ml of fresh peripheral blood. V shed 8 bases and J 2 bases; nucleotides not matched to a gene: 9. The CDR3 covers 14 residues. In germline, CDR1 is MNHEY, CDR2 SVGAGI. The sample holds many counts of this clonotype. The antigen remains undetermined. Study-level results: From stable hyperthyroidism, ophthalmopathy was set apart by a 13 V-J model.

Amplification of TCR beta CDR3 regions used RNA as the template. With the HTBI primer set, the TCR CDR3 went through a first round of RT-PCR. Each CDR3 protein gets one entry after TCRdb re-called the multiplex PCR reads with MiXCR. The sample records hundreds of thousands of distinct CDR3 sequences, around 40% being singletons. The chain recombines TRBV6-5 with TRBJ2-7; 7 bases map to TRBD2. Material for sequencing was blood. The clonotype comes from a woman between 40 and 55 years old with Graves' hyperthyroidism. The CDR3 DNA sequence: TGTGCCAGCGGGGGGGTTCGACGGGCCTACGAGCAGTACTTC. Translation: CASGGVRRAYEQYF.